These T cell receptor beta chains were read from a single sample in a study of blood T cell repertoires in COVID-19. TCRdb's table, derived via immunoSEQ multiplex PCR, lists solely in-frame clones and lacks some. The top ten clones hold less than 4% of a sample with about 270,000 clones, approximately 77% of them seen once. The sequenced material came from peripheral blood. These receptors came from a woman younger than 35 with acute or convalescent COVID-19. Each CDR3 is given with its conserved first and last residue. The D gene is left open where the match is weak. Size tells how often a clone was seen (once, few, many) or the class of an expanded clone, and some rows leave it out.

J gene,D gene,V gene,clone size,CDR3 protein,CDR3 DNA
TRBJ1-1,.,TRBV18,.,CASSPDRVLRNTEAFF,TGTGCCAGCTCACCAGACCGGGTGTTACGGAACACTGAAGCTTTCTTT
TRBJ1-3,TRBD1,TRBV13,.,CASSLGGTGTGNTIYF,TGTGCCAGCAGCTTAGGCGGGACAGGGACTGGAAACACCATATATTTT
TRBJ2-1,TRBD2,TRBV5-1,once,CASSLGLAGVSDEQFF,TGCGCCAGCAGCTTGGGCCTAGCGGGAGTATCGGATGAGCAGTTCTTC
TRBJ2-5,TRBD2,TRBV6-5,.,CASRLAGGGETQYF,TGTGCCAGCAGACTAGCGGGAGGTGGGGAGACCCAGTACTTC
TRBJ1-6,.,TRBV7-9,.,CASSLNAGAYNSPLHF,TGTGCCAGCAGCTTGAACGCAGGGGCTTATAATTCACCCCTCCACTTT
TRBJ2-2,TRBD2,TRBV5-6,once,CASSLIGLAGVSGELFF,TGTGCCAGCAGCTTGATCGGGCTAGCGGGAGTGTCCGGGGAGCTGTTTTTT
TRBJ2-7,.,TRBV21-1,.,CASILRGQNSYEQYF,TGTGCCAGCATTCTGCGGGGACAGAATTCCTACGAGCAGTACTTC
TRBJ1-1,.,TRBV25-1,.,CATPGAGSAFF,TGTGCCACACCAGGGGCTGGTTCGGCTTTCTTT
TRBJ1-2,.,TRBV5-1,many,CASSLSRYGYTF,TGCGCCAGCAGCTTAAGCCGCTATGGCTACACCTTC
TRBJ2-1,.,TRBV13,once,CASSNRDNEQFF,TGTGCCAGCAGCAACAGAGACAATGAGCAGTTCTTC
TRBJ2-3,TRBD1,TRBV5-1,.,CASRRPDREDGTDTQYF,TGCGCCAGCCGAAGACCCGACAGGGAAGATGGCACAGATACGCAGTATTTT
TRBJ1-1,TRBD1,TRBV7-8,.,CASSLTGTAEAFF,TGTGCCAGCAGCTTGACTGGGACAGCTGAAGCTTTCTTT
TRBJ1-5,TRBD1,TRBV6-6,.,CASKFEGASQPQHF,TGTGCCAGCAAGTTTGAGGGGGCCAGTCAGCCCCAGCATTTT
TRBJ1-2,.,TRBV13,.,CASSIQGGYGYTF,TGTGCCAGCAGCATACAGGGCGGCTATGGCTACACCTTC
TRBJ1-1,.,TRBV28,.,CASSLISGIEAFF,TGTGCCAGCAGCCTGATATCAGGGATTGAAGCTTTCTTT
TRBJ2-5,.,TRBV28,.,CASSLDNRETQYF,TGTGCCAGCAGTTTAGATAACCGGGAGACCCAGTACTTC
TRBJ1-2,.,TRBV10-3,.,CAISESVTNYGYTF,TGTGCCATCAGTGAGTCCGTAACTAACTATGGCTACACCTTC
TRBJ1-2,.,TRBV4-3,.,CASSPGPGLNYGYTF,TGCGCCAGCAGCCCAGGTCCCGGACTTAACTATGGCTACACCTTC
TRBJ1-5,TRBD1,TRBV28,once,CASREPTGPNQPQHF,TGTGCCAGCAGAGAACCGACAGGGCCAAATCAGCCCCAGCATTTT
TRBJ1-2,TRBD1,TRBV7-9,few,CASSLGRDSHGYTF,TGTGCCAGCAGCTTAGGGCGGGACAGCCATGGCTACACCTTC
TRBJ1-4,.,TRBV19,few,CASTTSTAQNEKLFF,TGTGCCAGTACCACGTCGACAGCTCAGAATGAAAAACTGTTTTTT
TRBJ2-7,TRBD2,TRBV13,.,CASSSPPAGGSYEQYF,TGTGCCAGCAGCTCGCCCCCAGCGGGAGGGTCCTACGAGCAGTACTTC
TRBJ2-2,.,TRBV20-1,.,CSASYGGNGELFF,TGCAGTGCTAGTTATGGGGGGAACGGGGAGCTGTTTTTT
TRBJ1-5,.,TRBV30,.,CAWSRRSDQPQHF,TGTGCCTGGAGTCGCCGCAGTGATCAGCCCCAGCATTTT